This entry lists 20 T cell receptor beta chains sequenced from one sample in a study of vaccination and CD4 T cells after COVID-19. Sequencing of the DNA from cultured CD4+ T cells was carried out with the Oncomine TCR Beta short-read assay. One entry per CDR3 protein, called by TCRdb with MiXCR from the PCR reads. The sample holds more than 15,000 distinct CDR3 sequences, 45% to 50% seen once. The treatment denotes: approximately nine-day PBMC culture with coronavirus spike peptide pools or control peptides (ViraFEST assay). Antigens of these TCRs are unknown. This specimen consisted of CD4+ T cells from blood, cultured in vitro, obtained before SARS-CoV-2 vaccination. Source of these receptors: a human donor who received a COVID-19 vaccine.

The rearrangement joins TRBV10-1 to TRBJ2-2; no definite D call. Per germline, CDR1 WNHNN and CDR2 SYGVQD (reference sequence). The germline V and J ends were trimmed by 2 bases and 0 bases, with 10 bases remaining between them. The CDR3 totals 16 residues. The chain's CDR3 is CASSENNLANTGELFF. DNA of the CDR3: TGCGCCAGCAGTGAGAACAACCTCGCGAACACCGGGGAGCTGTTTTTT.

This sequence joins TRBV30 and TRBJ1-5, with a tentative D call TRBD1 (6 bases). Germline V gives CDR1 GTSNPN, CDR2 SVGIG (reference sequence). Deletions cut 2 bases from V and 0 bases from J, with 14 bases between. This CDR3 region has 16 residues. The CDR3 here is CAWSSDRIYSNQPQHF. The CDR3 DNA sequence: TGTGCCTGGAGTTCGGACAGAATTTATAGCAATCAGCCCCAGCATTTT. The variable domain in full, with the rest retrieved from reference TRBV30 and TRBJ1-5, is SQTIHQWPATLVQPVGSPLSLECTVEGTSNPNLYWYRQAAGRGLQLLFYSVGIGQISSEVPQNLSASRPQDRQFILSSKKLLLSDSGFYLCAWSSDRIYSNQPQHFGDGTRLSIL.

The rearrangement joins TRBV19 to TRBJ1-1; the D is unclear. V was shortened by 6 bases and J by 0 bases, with 2 bases between the two germline ends. The V gene's germline CDR1 is LNHDA and CDR2 SQIVND (reference sequence). The CDR3 loop spans 11 amino acids. The CDR3 here is CASSMNTEAFF. CDR3 coding DNA: TGTGCCAGTAGCATGAACACTGAAGCTTTCTTT.

J is TRBJ1-1 and V is TRBV6-1, with D tentatively TRBD1 (5 bases). This CDR3 is built from 14 residues. CDR1 is MNHNS and CDR2 is SASEGT in the germline V gene. V was cut by 7 bases and J by 5 bases, with 17 bases left in between. The CDR3 loop is CASTPGVDWTEAFF. The CDR3 bases are TGTGCCAGCACCCCGGGGGTGGATTGGACTGAAGCTTTCTTT.

There are a few counts of this clonotype. CDR3 in amino acids: CASSERTSVSYEQYF. The CDR3 DNA is TGTGCCAGCAGCGAAAGGACTAGCGTCTCCTACGAGCAGTACTTC. The rearrangement uses TRBV7-2 and TRBJ2-7; 9 nucleotides agree with TRBD2. CDR3 length: 15 amino acids. The germline V gene encodes CDR1 SGHTA and CDR2 FQGNSA. V lost 5 bases to trimming and J lost 0 bases; unmatched junction nucleotides: 5.

V usage is TRBV7-8 and J usage is TRBJ1-6, with D maybe TRBD1 (6 bases). CDR3 length: 20 amino acids. Trimming took off 1 base at V and 2 bases at J, with 21 bases between the two ends. Per the germline V gene, CDR1 is SGHVS and CDR2 is FQNEAQ. For the CDR3, the DNA is TGTGCCAGCAGCTTAGTCTCTGCTCAGGGGCTCAGGGCCTATAATTCACCCCTCCACTTT. It yields the protein CASSLVSAQGLRAYNSPLHF.

The gene calls are TRBV30 and TRBJ1-2, with unresolved D. This CDR3 has 12 amino acids. V was clipped by 5 bases and J by 2 bases, with 9 bases between them. Germline CDR1 is GTSNPN and CDR2 is SVGIG (reference sequence). CDR3 nucleotides: TGTGCCTGGGACCTAAGGAACTATGGCTACACCTTC. It is translated as CAWDLRNYGYTF.

The chain employs TRBV7-9 and TRBJ2-1; 9 positions match TRBD1. Losses at the gene ends were 6 bases for V and 3 bases for J; bases not matched to a gene: 9. This CDR3 region has 16 residues. Germline values: CDR1 SEHNR, CDR2 FQNEAQ (reference sequence). The CDR3 spells CASRLTGTGIYNEQFF. DNA for the CDR3: TGTGCCAGCAGGCTGACCGGGACAGGGATCTACAATGAGCAGTTCTTC.

The gene calls are TRBV15 and TRBJ1-4, with D perhaps matching TRBD1 (5 bases). Germline CDR1 is LNHNV and CDR2 is YYDKDF (reference sequence). This CDR3 is 14 amino acids long. V gave up 3 bases and J gave up 5 bases, with 10 bases separating them. The CDR3 bases are TGTGCCACCAGCAGGTCCCGGGGGAATGAAAAACTGTTTTTT. Its translation: CATSRSRGNEKLFF.

The chain is built from TRBV24-1 and TRBJ2-1; no clear D gene. The V end lost 9 bases, the J end lost 8 bases, and 16 bases lay between the germline ends. Germline V CDR1 and CDR2: KGHDR, SFDVKD. This CDR3 is 13 amino acids long. CDR3 sequence reads: CATRSAWFDEQFF. For the CDR3, the DNA is TGTGCCACCCGAAGCGCTTGGTTCGATGAGCAGTTCTTC.

This clonotype was detected only a few times. The gene calls are TRBV30 and TRBJ2-5, with 7 bases matching TRBD1. The CDR3 is made up of 14 amino acids. Germline lookup yields CDR1 GTSNPN and CDR2 SVGIG (reference sequence). Trimming cost V 3 bases and J 5 bases; bases outside gene matches: 9. The CDR3 protein is CAWRGMTGTETQYF. The CDR3 nucleotides are TGTGCCTGGAGAGGGATGACAGGGACGGAGACCCAGTACTTC.

There are a few counts of this clonotype. V is TRBV5-8 and J is TRBJ1-1, with a weak D call TRBD1 (6 bases). Trimming stripped 5 bases from V and 1 base from J, with 15 bases between. The germline V gene has CDR1 SGHTS and CDR2 YDEGEE. This CDR3 spans 15 amino acids. CDR3 sequence (DNA): TGTGCCAGCAGAAAAAACAGGGAAAAGAACACTGAAGCTTTCTTT. The encoded protein is CASRKNREKNTEAFF.

The chain carries TRBV12-3 or TRBV12-4 and TRBJ2-7; 9 bases align to TRBD1. Trimming at V came to 5 bases and at J to 3 bases, leaving 5 bases not matched to a gene. This CDR3 is built from 14 residues. The CDR3 nucleotides are TGTGCCAGCAGTCCCGGGACAGGGTACTACGAGCAGTACTTC. Translation: CASSPGTGYYEQYF.

This chain connects TRBV11-2 to TRBJ2-3, with TRBD2 identical over 7 bases. Germline-derived CDR1 and CDR2 are SGHAT and FQNNGV. The CDR3 has 12 amino acids. V lost 5 bases and J lost 7; bases outside the gene matches: 3. Written as DNA, the CDR3 is TGTGCCAGCAGCCTAAGCGGGAATACGCAGTATTTT. This sequence encodes CASSLSGNTQYF.

The chain couples TRBV3-1 to TRBJ2-6, with 7 bases identical to TRBD1. The CDR3 has 16 residues. Losses at the gene ends were 4 bases for V and 0 bases for J; bases not matched to a gene: 3. Germline-derived CDR1 and CDR2 are LGHDT and YNNKEL (reference sequence). CDR3 region: CASSRDSYSGANVLTF. CDR3 bases: TGTGCCAGCAGCCGGGACAGTTACTCTGGGGCCAACGTCCTGACTTTC.

In DNA, the CDR3 is TGTGCCAGCAGCTTCCCGGGACAGGGGTTATCTGGGGCCAACGTCCTGACTTTC. It yields the protein CASSFPGQGLSGANVLTF. This chain joins TRBV7-3 and TRBJ2-6, with 10 nucleotides matching TRBD1. The trim removed 3 bases at V and 1 base at J, leaving 6 bases unmatched. CDR1 is SGHTA and CDR2 is FQGTGA in the germline V gene. The CDR3 contains 18 residues.

This clonotype turned up a few times. The gene calls are TRBV5-8 and TRBJ2-2, with a possible D match to TRBD1 (6 bases). The germline gives CDR1 SGHTS, CDR2 YDEGEE. Trimming shortened V by 1 base and J by 5 bases, and 15 bases separated the two germline ends. The CDR3 contains 16 residues. The CDR3 loop is CASSLSGLRGTGELFF. CDR3 coding DNA: TGTGCCAGCAGCTTGTCGGGGCTGAGGGGGACCGGGGAGCTGTTTTTT.

This clonotype was seen more than once but under ten times. The chain uses TRBV7-6 and TRBJ2-3; 9 positions match TRBD2. This CDR3 is 15 amino acids long. The V gene's germline CDR1 is SGHVS and CDR2 FNYEAQ. Trimming removed 2 bases from V and 2 bases from J; junction bases left unmatched: 2. CDR3 sequence reads: CASSLTGLATDTQYF. The CDR3 region has the DNA TGTGCCAGCAGCTTAACGGGACTAGCCACAGATACGCAGTATTTT.

The chain uses TRBV7-9 and TRBJ2-7, with unresolved D. V gave up 5 bases and J gave up 5 bases, with 10 bases separating them. There are 12 residues in the CDR3. Germline V gives CDR1 SEHNR, CDR2 FQNEAQ (reference sequence). The CDR3 nucleotides are TGTGCCAGCAGCCCCACCCACCACGAGCAGTACTTC. Translation gives CASSPTHHEQYF.

This chain connects TRBV25-1 to TRBJ2-7; D might be TRBD1 (5 bases). This CDR3 contains 14 residues. Germline CDR1 MGHDK, CDR2 SYGVNS. Deletions cut 3 bases from V and 2 bases from J, with 11 bases between. The CDR3 coding sequence is TGTGCCAGCAGTGATTATGCAGGGACCTACGAGCAGTACTTC. This gives the protein CASSDYAGTYEQYF.